These 7 T cell receptor beta chains were sequenced from one sample in a study of T cells after yellow fever vaccination. MiXCR was run by TCRdb on the 5' RACE reads, yielding one entry per CDR3 protein. The table has a few hundred thousand distinct CDR3 sequences, less than 9.5% seen once; the top ten hold around 3.1%. Sequencing was performed on CD4+ T cells sorted from PBMCs, taken 5 days after the yellow fever booster vaccination. The source is a man between 18 and 35 years old who received the YFV17D yellow fever vaccine.

This clonotype has just a few counts. The rearrangement uses TRBV5-1 and TRBJ2-3; TRBD1 is a possible D gene (6 bases). CDR3 length equals 15 residues. The V end was cut by 7 bases, the J end by 6 bases, with 21 bases between. Germline CDR1 is SGHRS and CDR2 is YFSETQ. DNA for the CDR3: TGCGCCAGCGGCGACTTTTCACGGGGACATGATACGCAGTATTTT. Translating it yields CASGDFSRGHDTQYF.

This clonotype was seen at least ten times. J is TRBJ1-1 and V is TRBV25-1; 7 nucleotides match TRBD1. The CDR3 length is 14 residues. V lost 6 bases to trimming and J lost 6 bases; unmatched junction nucleotides: 10. CDR1 and CDR2 from the germline V gene are MGHDK and SYGVNS. The CDR3 sequence is CASRLTGSGSEAFF. For the CDR3, the DNA is TGTGCCAGCAGGCTGACAGGGTCAGGATCTGAAGCTTTCTTT.

This clonotype came up a few times. The chain recombines TRBV5-1 with TRBJ1-1; D is possibly TRBD1 (6 bases). The CDR3 is made up of 14 amino acids. With 3 bases removed from V and 1 base from J, the gap between germline ends came to 10 bases. Germline assignment: CDR1 SGHRS and CDR2 YFSETQ. This CDR3 is CASSSDRPNTEAFF. In DNA form, the CDR3 reads TGCGCCAGCAGCTCGGACAGACCGAACACTGAAGCTTTCTTT.

This clonotype was seen a handful of times. The J gene is TRBJ2-3, the V gene TRBV12-3 or TRBV12-4; tentative D call: TRBD1 (6 bases). Trimming left V 7 bases short and J 2 bases short, with 13 bases between. This CDR3 has 14 residues. The CDR3 reads CASKTDSTTDTQYF. As DNA, the CDR3 is TGTGCCAGCAAAACGGACAGCACCACAGATACGCAGTATTTT.

This clonotype was detected a few times. The chain joins TRBV18 to TRBJ1-1, with D possibly TRBD1 on 6 matching bases. Germline values: CDR1 KGHSH, CDR2 LQKENI. This CDR3 comprises 17 residues. V lost 3 bases to trimming and J lost 1 base, with 18 bases between them. The CDR3 DNA reads TGTGCCAGCTCACCGCTTGTCCTACAGGGTGGGAACACTGAAGCTTTCTTT. Its protein is CASSPLVLQGGNTEAFF.

This clonotype showed up just a few times. The chain links TRBV30 to TRBJ2-7; D unresolved. CDR1 and CDR2 from the germline V gene are GTSNPN and SVGIG (reference sequence). The V end lost 1 base, the J end lost 3 bases, and 16 bases lay between the germline ends. The CDR3 loop spans 15 amino acids. CDR3 nucleotides: TGTGCCTGGAGTGGAGGACCCCAAGGGCGCTACGAGCAGTACTTC. Residues: CAWSGGPQGRYEQYF.

This clonotype was observed at least ten times. The chain combines TRBV18 with TRBJ2-7; TRBD2 is a possible D gene (5 bases). The CDR3 sequence is 14 residues long. The V end was cut by 5 bases, the J end by 2 bases, with 13 bases between. CDR1 and CDR2 from the germline V gene are KGHSH and LQKENI. DNA for the CDR3: TGTGCCAGCTCAGATTCCGGGGTAGCCTACGAGCAGTACGTC. Its translation: CASSDSGVAYEQYV.